This entry describes one T cell receptor beta chain. Its antigen is as yet unknown. This CDR3 contains 17 residues. Germline V gives CDR1 SNHLY, CDR2 FYNNEI. TCRdb reprocessed the 5' RACE reads and reports one entry per CDR3 protein, with no DNA. This sample's table has about 140,000 distinct CDR3 sequences. This entry comes from a study of T cells expressing NK-cell markers. Broader study findings: Where a few donors were concerned, these clonotypes also led the CD3+CD56-NKG2C+ fraction. A range of about 1.0-8% of CD8+ T cells consisted of dominant NKG2C+ clonotypes in 6 or 7 donors.

The sample consisted of blood T cells: a sorted CD56 or NKG2C T cell subset, CD4+ or CD8+ T cells, or bulk PBMC T cells (not recorded which). This sequence was found in a man aged 18 to 29 in good health. The V gene is TRBV2, the J gene TRBJ2-1; without DNA, the TCRdb call of TRBD2 cannot be checked. The CDR3 reads CASSHYGTSDSYNEQFF. Variable domain in full (rest from reference TRBV2 and TRBJ2-1): EPEVTQTPSHQVTQMGQEVILRCVPISNHLYFYWYRQILGQKVEFLVSFYNNEISEKSEIFDDQFSVERPDGSNFTLKIRSTKLEDSAMYFCASSHYGTSDSYNEQFFGPGTRLTVL.